This T cell receptor (beta chain) was captured in a study of human T cells and chemical hapten exposure. The time point denotes: patch test 3, about 24 weeks after DPC sensitization. Regarding treatment: therapeutic diphenylcyclopropenone sensitization with weekly scalp DPC. TCRdb called the RACE reads again in MiXCR, with one record for every CDR3 protein. The sample contains roughly 84,000 distinct CDR3 sequences, about a tenth of which appear only once. The CDR3 has 14 residues. Germline V lookup: CDR1 SNHLY, CDR2 FYNNEI. With V trimmed by 6 bases and J by 7 bases, 7 bases remained unmatched. This clonotype was observed at least ten times.

The source material was whole blood, sampled in connection with sensitization to the hapten diphenylcyclopropenone (DPC). The source of this sequence is a woman aged 50 to 60 with alopecia areata. Some clones in this sample may be carry-over from other donors' samples. The chain combines TRBV2 with TRBJ1-4, with TRBD1 matching 8 bases. The CDR3 DNA follows: TGTGCCAGCAGGCCGACAGGGGTTTCTGAAAAACTGTTTTTT. Protein product: CASRPTGVSEKLFF. Drawing the rest from reference TRBV2 and TRBJ1-4, the complete variable domain is EPEVTQTPSHQVTQMGQEVILRCVPISNHLYFYWYRQILGQKVEFLVSFYNNEISEKSEIFDDQFSVERPDGSNFTLKIRSTKLEDSAMYFCASRPTGVSEKLFFGSGTQLSVL.